The 26 T cell receptor beta chains reported below all come from one sample, sequenced in a study of CD8+CD57+ T cells in acquired aplastic anemia. Using genomic DNA as the template, TCR beta VDJ and CDR3 profiling was carried out. TCRdb processed the reads anew with MiXCR; each CDR3 protein has one entry. The table has about 210,000 distinct CDR3 sequences, around 63% seen once. Sequenced input: sorted CD4+, CD8+, or CD8+CD57+ T cells (not recorded which) from PBMCs. The receptors come from a human donor in good health.

In this sample, this clonotype turned up a few times. V and J are TRBV9 and TRBJ2-7; tentative D call: TRBD1 (6 bases). V lost 0 bases and J lost 5, with 6 bases in between. Germline assignment: CDR1 SGDLS and CDR2 YYNGEE. The CDR3 has 12 amino acids. The CDR3 sequence is CASSVGQDEQYF. As DNA, the CDR3 is TGTGCCAGCAGCGTAGGACAGGACGAGCAGTACTTC.

The chain recombines TRBV19 with TRBJ2-1; TRBD2 matches 11 bases. The J segment lost 6 bases and the V segment lost 4 bases, leaving 5 bases of the junction unmatched. Germline values: CDR1 LNHDA, CDR2 SQIVND (reference sequence). This CDR3 has 15 amino acids. The CDR3 DNA reads TGTGCCAGTAGTACCACTAGCGGGAGCTTCAATGAGCAGTTCTTC. Residues: CASSTTSGSFNEQFF.

V is TRBV9 and J is TRBJ2-5, with 7 nucleotides matching TRBD2. The junction had 7 bases not matched to a gene; V was cut back by 7 bases and J by 7 bases. This CDR3 comprises 12 residues. Germline V gene data show CDR1 as SGDLS and CDR2 as YYNGEE. CDR3 protein: CASSSGARTQYF. CDR3 bases: TGTGCCAGCTCGAGCGGGGCCCGGACCCAGTACTTC.

The chain employs TRBV7-3 and TRBJ2-6; D uncertain. The CDR3 contains 11 residues. The germline gives CDR1 SGHTA, CDR2 FQGTGA. Trimming took 2 bases from V and 11 from J, leaving 4 bases between them. Written as DNA, the CDR3 is TGTGCCAGCAGCTTATACGACGTCCTGACTTTC. As protein: CASSLYDVLTF.

This chain joins TRBV7-9 and TRBJ2-3, with 10 bases matching TRBD2. The junction had 9 bases not matched to a gene; V was cut back by 6 bases and J by 3 bases. CDR3 length equals 16 residues. Germline CDR1 is SEHNR and CDR2 is FQNEAQ (reference sequence). This CDR3 is CASRPPGTSVTDTQYF. CDR3 coding DNA: TGTGCCAGCAGACCACCCGGGACTAGCGTAACAGATACGCAGTATTTT.

V is TRBV9 and J is TRBJ1-1; no clear D. The germline CDR1 and CDR2 sequences are SGDLS and YYNGEE. Trimming stripped 0 bases from V and 0 bases from J, with 3 bases between. This CDR3 region has 13 residues. CDR3 residues: CASSVGMNTEAFF. The CDR3 DNA sequence: TGTGCCAGCAGCGTAGGAATGAACACTGAAGCTTTCTTT.

This clonotype was picked up a small number of times. The chain employs TRBV10-2 and TRBJ1-4; D gene uncertain. This CDR3 is built from 15 residues. The V gene's germline CDR1 is WSHSY and CDR2 SAAADI. Between the trimmed V and J ends, which lost 0 bases and 5 bases, there was a span of 10 bases. CDR3 loop: CASSESSVSNEKLFF. DNA of the CDR3: TGCGCCAGCAGTGAGTCATCGGTGAGCAATGAAAAACTGTTTTTT.

This chain uses TRBV15 with TRBJ2-1; TRBD2 matches at 8 bases. The CDR3 is made up of 15 amino acids. Germline assignment: CDR1 LNHNV and CDR2 YYDKDF (reference sequence). With V trimmed by 8 bases and J by 8 bases, 14 bases remained unmatched. The CDR3 DNA reads TGTGCCACCGAGTTGGCGGGGGGCCACGGGGATGAGCAGTTCTTC. Translating gives CATELAGGHGDEQFF.

The V call is TRBV7-2, the J call TRBJ2-2, with 12 bases aligning to TRBD2. Per germline, CDR1 SGHTA and CDR2 FQGNSA. The ends lost 6 bases at V and 5 bases at J; junction bases unmatched: 7. This CDR3 has 16 residues. The CDR3 DNA is TGTGCCAGCAGGGACCTAGCGGGGGGGCCGACCGGGGAGCTGTTTTTT. Its translation: CASRDLAGGPTGELFF. Full variable domain (rest looked up from reference TRBV7-2 and TRBJ2-2): GAGVSQSPSNKVTEKGKDVELRCDPISGHTALYWYRQSLGQGLEFLIYFQGNSAPDKSGLPSDRFSAERTGGSVSTLTIQRTQQEDSAVYLCASRDLAGGPTGELFFGEGSRLTVL.

This chain links TRBV20-1 with TRBJ2-7; D is perhaps TRBD2 (6 bases). There are 13 residues in the CDR3. The germline CDR1 and CDR2 sequences are DFQATT and SNEGSKA (reference sequence). Trimming shortened V by 3 bases and J by 2 bases, and 11 bases separated the two germline ends. The chain's CDR3 is CSASGTATYEQYF. CDR3 coding DNA: TGCAGTGCTAGTGGGACTGCGACCTACGAGCAGTACTTC.

This clonotype was seen only a few times. The chain joins TRBV7-3 to TRBJ2-1, with TRBD1 matching 10 bases. V was pared by 3 bases and J by 9 bases, with 5 bases of the junction left unmatched. The germline V gene encodes CDR1 SGHTA and CDR2 FQGTGA. The CDR3 has 14 amino acids. The CDR3 spells CASSFGQGGGEQFF. CDR3 bases: TGTGCCAGCAGCTTCGGACAGGGGGGTGGTGAGCAGTTCTTC. Full variable domain (outside the CDR3, taken from reference TRBV7-3 and TRBJ2-1): GAGVSQTPSNKVTEKGKYVELRCDPISGHTALYWYRQSLGQGPEFLIYFQGTGAADDSGLPNDRFFAVRPEGSVSTLKIQRTERGDSAVYLCASSFGQGGGEQFFGPGTRLTVL.

The chain carries TRBV2 and TRBJ1-5; D unresolved. In germline, CDR1 is SNHLY, CDR2 FYNNEI. The CDR3 extends over 15 amino acids. V lost 2 bases, J lost 4 bases, and 12 bases lay in between. The CDR3 DNA follows: TGTGCCAGCAGTGAATTGGGAGGGAGGAATCAGCCCCAGCATTTT. Translated: CASSELGGRNQPQHF.

This clonotype showed up many times. The gene calls are TRBV7-9 and TRBJ1-5; 11 bases map to TRBD1. V trimming: 1 base; J trimming: 10 bases; junction bases outside the gene matches: 6. Germline CDR1 is SEHNR and CDR2 is FQNEAQ (reference sequence). The CDR3 sequence is 15 residues long. In DNA form, the CDR3 reads TGTGCCAGCAGCTTAGGGGACAGGGGGGCTGAACCCCAGCATTTT. Its translation: CASSLGDRGAEPQHF.

Comments on this clonotype: A read error is likely, as this CDR3 ends without the conserved phenylalanine or tryptophan. The chain recombines TRBV24-1 with TRBJ2-3, with a tentative D call TRBD2 (7 bases). This CDR3 region has 12 residues. CDR1 is KGHDR and CDR2 is SFDVKD in the germline V gene. V gave up 9 bases and J gave up 3 bases, with 9 bases separating them. The CDR3 nucleotides are TGTGCCACCGGGGGGGCGACAGATACGCAGTATCTT. This codes for CATGGATDTQYL.

This clonotype was seen at least ten times. The chain is built from TRBV10-3 and TRBJ2-1; 10 nucleotides match TRBD1. Germline V gene sequence: CDR1 ENHRY, CDR2 SYGVKD. After removal of 2 bases from V and 6 bases from J, the junction contained 1 base not matched to a gene. The CDR3 runs 14 residues. CDR3 bases: TGTGCCATCAGTGAGGGACAGGGGGGCAATGAGCAGTTCTTC. The encoded protein is CAISEGQGGNEQFF.

This clonotype has just one count. The chain has TRBV7-2 and TRBJ2-7; TRBD2 agrees at 7 bases. The CDR3 is 13 residues long. The V gene's germline CDR1 is SGHTA and CDR2 FQGNSA. Trimming at V came to 5 bases and at J to 6 bases, leaving 7 bases not matched to a gene. The CDR3 sequence: CASSRVAGGEQYF. The CDR3 DNA reads TGTGCCAGCAGCAGAGTAGCGGGTGGCGAGCAGTACTTC. Complete variable domain (other parts from reference TRBV7-2 and TRBJ2-7): GAGVSQSPSNKVTEKGKDVELRCDPISGHTALYWYRQSLGQGLEFLIYFQGNSAPDKSGLPSDRFSAERTGGSVSTLTIQRTQQEDSAVYLCASSRVAGGEQYFGPGTRLTVT.

The chain has TRBV7-7 and TRBJ2-5, with TRBD1 as a possible D gene (6 bases). Germline lookup yields CDR1 SSHAT and CDR2 FNYEAQ (reference sequence). The V end was cut by 2 bases, the J end by 1 base, with 17 bases between. This CDR3 comprises 17 residues. Written as DNA, the CDR3 is TGTGCCAGCAGCTTAAATGGCCGTTTGGACAGCCAAGAGACCCAGTACTTC. Translated, it gives CASSLNGRLDSQETQYF.

The chain carries TRBV5-1 and TRBJ2-3; no reliable D call. The CDR3 consists of 14 residues. CDR1 and CDR2 from the germline V gene are SGHRS and YFSETQ. V lost 0 bases to trimming and J lost 3 bases, with 8 bases between them. CDR3: CASSLAPPTDTQYF. CDR3 nucleotide sequence: TGCGCCAGCAGCTTGGCCCCCCCTACAGATACGCAGTATTTT.

There are many counts of this clonotype. This chain links TRBV15 with TRBJ1-2; 9 bases match TRBD1. The junction had 7 bases not matched to a gene; V was cut back by 2 bases and J by 6 bases. The CDR3 runs 15 residues. In germline, CDR1 is LNHNV, CDR2 YYDKDF (reference sequence). CDR3 sequence (DNA): TGTGCCACCAGCAGAACAGGGGGCGCGAGTGATGGCTACACCTTC. Protein product: CATSRTGGASDGYTF.

The genes are TRBV9 and TRBJ2-2; D is undetermined. The CDR3 length is 15 residues. CDR1 is SGDLS and CDR2 is YYNGEE in the germline V gene. With 2 bases removed from V and 1 base from J, the gap between germline ends came to 9 bases. CDR3 sequence: CASSVRVGNTGELFF. The CDR3 DNA follows: TGTGCCAGCAGCGTCCGGGTGGGGAACACCGGGGAGCTGTTTTTT.

The chain recombines TRBV20-1 with TRBJ2-7; 10 nucleotides match TRBD1. Germline lookup yields CDR1 DFQATT and CDR2 SNEGSKA (reference sequence). The CDR3 runs 14 residues. After removal of 6 bases from V and 6 bases from J, the junction contained 11 bases not matched to a gene. For the CDR3, the DNA is TGCAGTGCGCATCCGGGACAGGGGCGCCTCGAGCAGTACTTC. It specifies CSAHPGQGRLEQYF.

Many counts were recorded for this clonotype. The genes are TRBV3-1 and TRBJ2-7, with 10 bases that match TRBD2. V was pared by 6 bases and J by 4 bases, with 3 bases of the junction left unmatched. The CDR3 length is 13 residues. Germline assignment: CDR1 LGHDT and CDR2 YNNKEL (reference sequence). CDR3 nucleotides: TGTGCCAGCAGTCTAGCGGGAGTATACGAGCAGTACTTC. Its protein is CASSLAGVYEQYF.

There are many counts of this clonotype. The chain has TRBV6-5 and TRBJ1-6; TRBD1 aligns across 9 bases. Trimming removed 5 bases from V and 10 bases from J; junction bases left unmatched: 12. The CDR3 length is 16 residues. Per the germline V gene, CDR1 is MNHEY and CDR2 is SVGAGI. In nucleotides, the CDR3 is TGTGCCAGCAGTACGCATCACAGGGGGCTCTGGTCACCCCTCCACTTT. It codes for CASSTHHRGLWSPLHF.

The chain recombines TRBV20-1 with TRBJ1-5; TRBD1 aligns across 7 bases. The V gene's germline CDR1 is DFQATT and CDR2 SNEGSKA (reference sequence). The junction had 2 bases not matched to a gene; V was cut back by 3 bases and J by 9 bases. This CDR3 is 11 amino acids long. CDR3 sequence: CSASRQGPQHF. The CDR3 DNA sequence: TGCAGTGCTAGCAGACAGGGGCCCCAGCATTTT.

About this clonotype itself: A much larger clone lies one base from this, so it may be a read error. This rearrangement joins TRBV4-1 to TRBJ1-1; D is possibly TRBD1 (5 bases). The CDR3 consists of 17 residues. Germline assignment: CDR1 MGHRA and CDR2 YSYEKL. V dropped 0 bases and J dropped 4 bases, with 18 bases sitting between them. CDR3 nucleotides: TGCGCCAGCAGCCAAGATCCCCCCCTACATGGGGCCACTGAAGCTTTCTTT. Its protein product is CASSQDPPLHGATEAFF.

The sample holds one count of this clonotype. The V gene is TRBV25-1, the J gene TRBJ1-2; D gene uncertain. Trimming took off 10 bases at V and 2 bases at J, with 14 bases between the two ends. The germline V gene has CDR1 MGHDK and CDR2 SYGVNS. The CDR3 loop spans 13 amino acids. The CDR3 reads CAISSSANYGYTF. The CDR3 nucleotides read TGTGCCATCAGCAGTTCGGCCAACTATGGCTACACCTTC.